The clone carrying this T cell receptor (beta chain) occurred a few times. This specimen comes from a study of blood T cells in healthy people across ages. A J-beta primer mix and a sample-barcoded 5' primer were used in a second PCR of about 7 to 12 cycles. MiXCR, run by TCRdb on the 5' RACE reads, gives a single entry per CDR3 protein. The top ten clones hold around 22% of a sample with 700,000 or so distinct CDR3 sequences, about 20% of them seen once. Germline V lookup: CDR1 SGHVS, CDR2 FNYEAQ. Trimming shortened V by 6 bases and J by 2 bases, and 13 bases separated the two germline ends. CDR3 length equals 14 residues.

The gene calls are TRBV7-6 and TRBJ2-5; no reliable D call. The clonotype originates from a man between 65 and 80 years old in good health. Material: blood. The CDR3 reads CASSRRAPQETQYF. The CDR3 nucleotides read TGTGCCAGCAGTCGAAGGGCACCACAAGAGACCCAGTACTTC.